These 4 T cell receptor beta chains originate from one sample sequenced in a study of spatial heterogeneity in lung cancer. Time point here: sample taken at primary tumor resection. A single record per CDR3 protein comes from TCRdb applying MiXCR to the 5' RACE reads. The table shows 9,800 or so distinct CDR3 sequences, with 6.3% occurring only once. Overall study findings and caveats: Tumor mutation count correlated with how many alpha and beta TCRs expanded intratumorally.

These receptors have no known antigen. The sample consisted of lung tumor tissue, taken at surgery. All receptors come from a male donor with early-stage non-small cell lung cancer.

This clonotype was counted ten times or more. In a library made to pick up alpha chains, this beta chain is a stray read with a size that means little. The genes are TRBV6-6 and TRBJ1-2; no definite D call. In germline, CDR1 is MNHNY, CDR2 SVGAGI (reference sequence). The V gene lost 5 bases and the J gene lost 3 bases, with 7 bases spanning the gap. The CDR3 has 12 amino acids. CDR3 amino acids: CASSREDYGYTF. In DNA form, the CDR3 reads TGTGCCAGCAGTCGAGAAGACTATGGCTACACCTTC.

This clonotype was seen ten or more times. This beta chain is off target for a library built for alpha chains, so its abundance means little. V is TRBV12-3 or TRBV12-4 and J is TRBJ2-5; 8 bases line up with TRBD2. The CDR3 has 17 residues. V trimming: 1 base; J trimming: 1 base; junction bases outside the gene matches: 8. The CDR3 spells CASSLGGSSGFQETQYF. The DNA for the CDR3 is TGTGCCAGCAGTTTAGGGGGGTCTAGCGGGTTCCAAGAGACCCAGTACTTC.

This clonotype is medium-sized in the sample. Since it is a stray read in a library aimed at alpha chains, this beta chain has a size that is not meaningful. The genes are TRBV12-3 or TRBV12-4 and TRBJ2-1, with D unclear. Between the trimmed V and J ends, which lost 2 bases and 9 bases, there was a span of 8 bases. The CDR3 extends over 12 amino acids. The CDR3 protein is CASSLTRSEQFF. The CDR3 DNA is TGTGCCAGCAGTTTAACCAGAAGTGAGCAGTTCTTC.

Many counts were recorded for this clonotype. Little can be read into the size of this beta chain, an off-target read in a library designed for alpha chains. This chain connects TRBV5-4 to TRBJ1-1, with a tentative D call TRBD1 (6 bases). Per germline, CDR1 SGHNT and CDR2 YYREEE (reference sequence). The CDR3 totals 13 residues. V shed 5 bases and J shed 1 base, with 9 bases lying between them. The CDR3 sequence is CASRAQGNTEAFF. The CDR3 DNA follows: TGTGCCAGCAGGGCACAGGGGAACACTGAAGCTTTCTTT. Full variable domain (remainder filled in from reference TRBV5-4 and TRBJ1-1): ETGVTQSPTHLIKTRGQQVTLRCSSQSGHNTVSWYQQALGQGPQFIFQYYREEENGRGNFPPRFSGLQFPNYSSELNVNALELDDSALYLCASRAQGNTEAFFGQGTRLTVV.